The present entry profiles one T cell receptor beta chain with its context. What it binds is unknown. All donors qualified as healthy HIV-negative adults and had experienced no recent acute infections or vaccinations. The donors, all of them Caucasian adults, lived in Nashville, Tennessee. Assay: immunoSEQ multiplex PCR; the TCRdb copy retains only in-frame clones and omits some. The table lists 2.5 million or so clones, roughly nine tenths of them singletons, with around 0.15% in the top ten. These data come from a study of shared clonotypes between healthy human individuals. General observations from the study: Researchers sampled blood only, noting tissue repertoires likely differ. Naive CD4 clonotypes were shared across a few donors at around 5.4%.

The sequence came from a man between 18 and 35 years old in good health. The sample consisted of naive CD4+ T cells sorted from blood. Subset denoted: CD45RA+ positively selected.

CDR3 nucleotide sequence: TGTGCCAGCAGCTTAGGGAGGGACAGGGTTGAAAAACTGTTTTTT. Translating it yields CASSLGRDRVEKLFF. V usage is TRBV7-2 and J usage is TRBJ1-4, with TRBD1 matching over 9 bases. This CDR3 region has 15 residues. The junction had 4 bases not matched to a gene; V was cut back by 1 base and J by 7 bases. Germline V gene data show CDR1 as SGHTA and CDR2 as FQGNSA.